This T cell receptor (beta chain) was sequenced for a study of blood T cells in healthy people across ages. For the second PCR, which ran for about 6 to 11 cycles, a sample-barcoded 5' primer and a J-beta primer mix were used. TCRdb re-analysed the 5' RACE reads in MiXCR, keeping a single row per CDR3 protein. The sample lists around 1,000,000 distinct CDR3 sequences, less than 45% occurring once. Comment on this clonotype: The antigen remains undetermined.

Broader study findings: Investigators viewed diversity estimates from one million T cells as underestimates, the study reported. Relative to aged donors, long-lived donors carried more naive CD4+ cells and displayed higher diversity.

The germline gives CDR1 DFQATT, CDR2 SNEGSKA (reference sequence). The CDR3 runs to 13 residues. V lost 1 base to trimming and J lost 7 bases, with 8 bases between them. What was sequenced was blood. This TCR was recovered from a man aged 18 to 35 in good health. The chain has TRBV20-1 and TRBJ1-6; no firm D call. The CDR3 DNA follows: TGCAGTGCTAGAGGAGTGAGGAATTCACCCCTCCACTTT. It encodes CSARGVRNSPLHF.